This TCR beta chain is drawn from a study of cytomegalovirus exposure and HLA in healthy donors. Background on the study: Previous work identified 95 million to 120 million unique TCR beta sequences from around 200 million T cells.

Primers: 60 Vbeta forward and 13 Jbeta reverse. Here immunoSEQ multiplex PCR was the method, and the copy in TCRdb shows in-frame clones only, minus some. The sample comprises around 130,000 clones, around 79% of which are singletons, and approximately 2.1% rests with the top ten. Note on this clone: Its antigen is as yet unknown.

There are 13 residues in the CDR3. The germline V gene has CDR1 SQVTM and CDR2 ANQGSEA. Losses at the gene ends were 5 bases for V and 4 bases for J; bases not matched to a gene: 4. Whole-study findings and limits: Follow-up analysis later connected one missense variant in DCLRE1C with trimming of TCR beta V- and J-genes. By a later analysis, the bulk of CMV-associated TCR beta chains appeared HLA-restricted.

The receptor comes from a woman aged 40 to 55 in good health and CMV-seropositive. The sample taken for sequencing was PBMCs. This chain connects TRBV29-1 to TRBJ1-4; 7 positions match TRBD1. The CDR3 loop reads CSVTPGGNEKLFF. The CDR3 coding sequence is TGCAGCGTTACCCCAGGGGGTAATGAAAAACTGTTTTTT.